A single sample gave rise to the 23 T cell receptor beta chains below, sequenced in a study of T-cell memory formation after mild COVID-19. TCRdb processed the 5' RACE reads anew with MiXCR; each CDR3 protein has one entry. The sample has 500,000 to 650,000 distinct CDR3 sequences, about 20% seen once. Material for sequencing was PBMCs or a T cell subset sorted from them (not recorded which). These receptor sequences come from an adult woman who had mild COVID-19 (a few samples of this study predate the infection). Cell type and time point are not known.

This clonotype was detected a few times. The chain links TRBV27 to TRBJ1-1; no clear D gene. V was trimmed by 0 bases and J by 1 base, leaving 6 bases between them. Germline loops: CDR1 MNHEY, CDR2 SMNVEV (reference sequence). The CDR3 runs to 14 residues. CDR3 nucleotide sequence: TGTGCCAGCAGTTTATCACTAGGGAACACTGAAGCTTTCTTT. This translates into CASSLSLGNTEAFF.

J is TRBJ2-5 and V is TRBV5-1; 7 bases are a match to TRBD2. With V trimmed by 0 bases and J by 5 bases, 7 bases remained unmatched. CDR3 length: 15 residues. Germline V gene data show CDR1 as SGHRS and CDR2 as YFSETQ. The CDR3 sequence: CASSLDRLAKETQYF. CDR3 DNA sequence: TGCGCCAGCAGCTTGGATCGACTAGCAAAGGAGACCCAGTACTTC.

CDR3 in amino acids: CASRSGEGWETQYF. CDR3 DNA: TGTGCCAGCAGGTCGGGAGAAGGTTGGGAGACCCAGTACTTC. This chain connects TRBV7-2 to TRBJ2-5, with D tentatively TRBD2 (6 bases). The CDR3 length is 14 residues. V was trimmed by 6 bases and J by 5 bases, leaving 16 bases between them. CDR1 and CDR2 (germline): SGHTA, FQGNSA.

V and J are TRBV20-1 and TRBJ2-3; 11 bases are a match to TRBD2. The trim removed 8 bases at V and 0 bases at J, leaving 4 bases unmatched. The germline V gene has CDR1 DFQATT and CDR2 SNEGSKA (reference sequence). The CDR3 loop spans 14 amino acids. The CDR3 nucleotides are TGCAGTTCCAGACTAGCGGGAAGCACAGATACGCAGTATTTT. Protein sequence: CSSRLAGSTDTQYF.

This clonotype has ten or more counts. V gene TRBV7-9 combines with J gene TRBJ2-2; 16 bases line up with TRBD2. Unmatched junction bases numbered 7, after V lost 5 bases and J lost 4 bases. From germline, CDR1 is SEHNR and CDR2 FQNEAQ (reference sequence). The CDR3 totals 18 residues. Here the CDR3 reads CASSGTSGGAQPTGELFF. DNA of the CDR3: TGTGCCAGCAGCGGGACTAGCGGGGGGGCACAACCCACCGGGGAGCTGTTTTTT.

This chain links TRBV6-1 with TRBJ2-1; either TRBD1 or TRBD2 may fit D (5 bases each). Germline V gene sequence: CDR1 MNHNS, CDR2 SASEGT. The V end lost 8 bases, the J end lost 2 bases, and 16 bases lay between the germline ends. CDR3 length: 15 amino acids. CDR3 nucleotides: TGTGCCAGCGGGGACGGTCACACGGCCTACAATGAGCAGTTCTTC. As protein: CASGDGHTAYNEQFF.

The chain recombines TRBV3-1 with TRBJ2-5; D may match TRBD1 or TRBD2 (5 bases each). The CDR3 consists of 15 residues. CDR1 and CDR2 from the germline V gene are LGHDT and YNNKEL (reference sequence). Trimming removed 3 bases from V and 7 bases from J, with 18 bases in between. Here the CDR3 DNA reads TGTGCCAGCAGCCAGGTTACCGGGACGGTGGGGACCCAGTACTTC. Translating it yields CASSQVTGTVGTQYF.

The J gene is TRBJ1-3, the V gene TRBV25-1; possibly TRBD1 for D (5 bases). Trimming stripped 1 base from V and 0 bases from J, with 7 bases between. Germline CDR1 MGHDK, CDR2 SYGVNS. CDR3 size: 15 residues. The CDR3 loop is CASSEWGSSGNTIYF. CDR3 coding DNA: TGTGCCAGCAGTGAATGGGGCTCCTCTGGAAACACCATATATTTT.

The genes are TRBV3-2 and TRBJ2-1; TRBD1 is the table's D call, not checked against the DNA. TRBV3-2 is annotated as a pseudogene. This CDR3 region has 15 residues. The CDR3 reads CASSQQRGGYNEQFF. CDR3 coding DNA: TGTGCCAGCAGCCAGCAAAGGGGGGGATACAATGAGCAGTTCTTC.

A few counts support this clonotype. The chain links TRBV4-2 to TRBJ1-2; TRBD1 aligns across 7 bases. The CDR3 loop spans 16 amino acids. J lost 5 bases, V lost 4 bases, and 13 bases had no gene match. Germline V gene data show CDR1 as LGHNA and CDR2 as YNFKEQ. This CDR3 is CASSPSEMDRRYGYTF. CDR3 DNA: TGTGCCAGCAGCCCGTCGGAGATGGACAGGAGATATGGCTACACCTTC.

V gene TRBV6-6 combines with J gene TRBJ2-3; D not certain. The V gene lost 0 bases and the J gene lost 8 bases, with 18 bases spanning the gap. The CDR3 sequence is 16 residues long. Germline V gene lookup returns CDR1 MNHNY and CDR2 SVGAGI (reference sequence). CDR3 loop: CASSYSNEFMLGTQYF. The DNA for the CDR3 is TGTGCCAGCAGTTACTCAAATGAGTTTATGTTGGGTACGCAGTATTTT.

J is TRBJ2-7 and V is TRBV6-5, with D tentatively TRBD1 (5 bases). The V and J ends lost 6 bases and 5 bases respectively, with 11 bases between them. CDR3 length: 12 residues. Germline CDR1 MNHEY, CDR2 SVGAGI. CDR3 in amino acids: CASRRGSDEQYF. For the CDR3, the DNA is TGTGCCAGCAGAAGGGGCTCGGACGAGCAGTACTTC.

This clonotype was seen more than once but under ten times. This sequence joins TRBV11-2 and TRBJ2-2, with D possibly being TRBD1 (5 bases). V shed 5 bases and J shed 7 bases, with 11 bases lying between them. In germline, CDR1 is SGHAT, CDR2 FQNNGV. The CDR3 runs to 13 residues. CDR3 amino acids: CASSLRVDGELFF. CDR3 nucleotide sequence: TGTGCCAGCAGCCTCAGGGTGGACGGGGAGCTGTTTTTT. The variable domain in full, with the rest retrieved from reference TRBV11-2 and TRBJ2-2, is EAGVAQSPRYKIIEKRQSVAFWCNPISGHATLYWYQQILGQGPKLLIQFQNNGVVDDSQLPKDRFSAERLKGVDSTLKIQPAKLEDSAVYLCASSLRVDGELFFGEGSRLTVL.

There are a few counts of this clonotype. The V call is TRBV5-1, the J call TRBJ1-1, with a weak D call TRBD1 (6 bases). The V gene lost 5 bases and the J gene lost 2 bases, with 10 bases spanning the gap. There are 13 residues in the CDR3. Germline values: CDR1 SGHRS, CDR2 YFSETQ. CDR3 in amino acids: CASSTDSNTEAFF. Here the CDR3 DNA reads TGCGCCAGCAGTACGGACAGCAACACTGAAGCTTTCTTT.

In the case of this clonotype: This clone may be a read error of a much larger clone one base away. The chain employs TRBV24-1 and TRBJ1-5, with 7 bases matching TRBD1. This CDR3 is built from 15 residues. Germline values: CDR1 KGHDR, CDR2 SFDVKD. The CDR3 region is CTTSDSGQPLRAQHF. DNA of the CDR3: TGTACCACCAGTGATTCGGGACAGCCCCTACGGGCCCAGCATTTT.

This clonotype showed up just a few times. The J gene is TRBJ2-1, the V gene TRBV2; TRBD2 might be the D (6 bases). Germline values: CDR1 SNHLY, CDR2 FYNNEI. The V end was cut by 8 bases, the J end by 7 bases, with 9 bases between. This CDR3 comprises 11 residues. The CDR3 is CASHGGNEQFF. The CDR3 DNA reads as TGTGCCAGCCACGGAGGGAATGAGCAGTTCTTC.

The chain is built from TRBV6-5 and TRBJ2-7; weak D call: TRBD1 (5 bases). The CDR3 is made up of 14 amino acids. Germline V lookup: CDR1 MNHEY, CDR2 SVGAGI. Between the trimmed V and J ends, which lost 6 bases and 1 base, there was a span of 13 bases. CDR3: CASSYVQVSYEQYF. The CDR3 DNA reads TGTGCCAGCAGCTATGTACAGGTATCCTACGAGCAGTACTTC.

The chain carries TRBV7-2 and TRBJ1-6; D not certain. The germline V gene has CDR1 SGHTA and CDR2 FQGNSA. The CDR3 loop spans 13 amino acids. The V end lost 3 bases, the J end lost 9 bases, and 9 bases lay between the germline ends. CDR3 amino acids: CASSFGIASPLHF. CDR3 DNA: TGTGCCAGCAGCTTTGGCATCGCTTCACCCCTCCACTTT.

This sequence joins TRBV24-1 and TRBJ1-4, with a tentative D call TRBD1 (5 bases). Looked up from germline, CDR1 is KGHDR and CDR2 is SFDVKD. V was pared by 6 bases and J by 12 bases, with 22 bases between. The CDR3 is 15 amino acids. The CDR3 sequence: CATSSSGTGPMELFF. The CDR3 DNA sequence: TGTGCCACCAGTAGCTCCGGGACGGGTCCGATGGAACTGTTTTTT.

The sample holds many counts of this clonotype. The CDR3 protein is CSVDGKGLSNEQFF. The CDR3 DNA is TGCAGCGTTGATGGGAAGGGGCTTAGCAATGAGCAGTTCTTC. The chain couples TRBV29-1 to TRBJ2-1, with a tentative D call TRBD1 (5 bases). V gave up 3 bases and J gave up 6 bases, with 15 bases separating them. Germline V gene sequence: CDR1 SQVTM, CDR2 ANQGSEA. This CDR3 has 14 residues.

This clonotype occurred a few times. The chain links TRBV5-1 to TRBJ2-5; D gene uncertain. Trimming left V 0 bases short and J 0 bases short, with 9 bases between. Germline V gives CDR1 SGHRS, CDR2 YFSETQ. CDR3 size: 15 residues. The CDR3 coding sequence is TGCGCCAGCAGCTTGGAGGGCGAGTACCAAGAGACCCAGTACTTC. Its protein is CASSLEGEYQETQYF. The variable domain in full, with the rest retrieved from reference TRBV5-1 and TRBJ2-5, is KAGVTQTPRYLIKTRGQQVTLSCSPISGHRSVSWYQQTPGQGLQFLFEYFSETQRNKGNFPGRFSGRQFSNSRSEMNVSTLELGDSALYLCASSLEGEYQETQYFGPGTRLLVL.

The rearrangement uses TRBV27 and TRBJ2-5; D is tentatively TRBD1 or TRBD2 (5 bases each). CDR1 and CDR2 from the germline V gene are MNHEY and SMNVEV (reference sequence). V was cut by 9 bases and J by 6 bases, with 14 bases left in between. The length of the CDR3 is 12 residues. The CDR3 loop reads CARTHRGQTQYF. Written as DNA, the CDR3 is TGTGCCAGGACCCACCGGGGACAGACCCAGTACTTC.

This clonotype has a single count. The CDR3 nucleotides read TGTGCCAGCAGCCAATCGTATCTTGGGGGGACAGGGGGCTACGAGCAGTACTTC. Amino acid sequence: CASSQSYLGGTGGYEQYF. This chain connects TRBV16 to TRBJ2-7; 11 nucleotides line up with TRBD1. J was trimmed by 3 bases and V by 0 bases; bases with no gene match: 10. The CDR3 sequence is 18 residues long. Germline CDR1 KGHSY, CDR2 FQNENV.